This entry features one TCR beta chain sequence. As yet, its antigen is unknown. The V segment lost 1 base and the J segment 9 bases; nucleotides outside the gene matches: 2. The germline gives CDR1 SGHDT, CDR2 YYEEEE. The CDR3 is 14 residues long. Libraries were prepared by immunoSEQ multiplex PCR; TCRdb keeps only in-frame clonotypes and omits some of them. Altogether hundreds of thousands of clones are present, roughly 91% being singletons, with the ten largest covering 1%. The sample originates from a study of T cell responses to AZD1222 COVID-19 vaccine. Study results and caveats: A reported finding is that nearly half of spike-specific TCRs target unmutated variant regions.

Here the sequenced sample was peripheral blood, taken on day 0 of MenACWY control vaccination. The chain employs TRBV5-6 and TRBJ1-6, with 9 bases lining up with TRBD1. The TCR comes from an adult in good health. This CDR3 reads CASSLRDRASPLHF. CDR3 sequence (DNA): TGTGCCAGCAGCTTGCGGGACAGGGCTTCACCCCTCCACTTT.